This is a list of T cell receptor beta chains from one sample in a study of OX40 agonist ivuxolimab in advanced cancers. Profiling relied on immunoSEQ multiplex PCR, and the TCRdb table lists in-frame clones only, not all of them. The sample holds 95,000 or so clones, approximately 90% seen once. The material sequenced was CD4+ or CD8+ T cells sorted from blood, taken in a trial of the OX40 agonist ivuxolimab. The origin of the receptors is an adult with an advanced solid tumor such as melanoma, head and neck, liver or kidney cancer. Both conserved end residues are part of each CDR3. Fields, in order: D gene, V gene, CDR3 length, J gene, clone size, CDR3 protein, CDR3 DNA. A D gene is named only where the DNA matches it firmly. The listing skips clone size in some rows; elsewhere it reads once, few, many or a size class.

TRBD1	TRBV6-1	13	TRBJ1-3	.	CATRTGGGNTIYF	TGTGCCACTCGGACAGGGGGAGGAAACACCATATATTTT
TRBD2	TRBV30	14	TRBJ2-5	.	CAWKVLAGGETQYF	TGTGCCTGGAAGGTCCTAGCGGGAGGGGAGACCCAGTACTTC
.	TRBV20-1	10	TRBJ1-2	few	CSASETGNTF	TGCAGTGCTTCGGAGACAGGAAACACCTTC
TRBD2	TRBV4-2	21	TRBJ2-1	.	CASSQDPGLAGEINSYNEQFF	TGTGCCAGCAGCCAAGACCCTGGACTAGCGGGAGAGATAAACTCCTACAATGAGCAGTTCTTC
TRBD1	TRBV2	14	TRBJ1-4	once	CASKGAGQEEKLFF	TGTGCCAGCAAGGGGGCAGGGCAGGAGGAAAAACTGTTTTTT
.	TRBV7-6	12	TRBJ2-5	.	CASSSNRETQYF	TGCGCCAGCAGCTCAAATAGGGAGACCCAGTACTTC
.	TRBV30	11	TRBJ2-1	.	CAWNSHNEQFF	TGTGCCTGGAACAGCCACAATGAGCAGTTCTTC
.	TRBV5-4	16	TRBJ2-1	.	CASSLLRALNSNEQFF	TGTGCCAGCAGCTTGCTGAGGGCCCTTAATAGCAATGAGCAGTTCTTC
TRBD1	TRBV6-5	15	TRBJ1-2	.	CASSGTGQGAYGYTF	TGTGCCAGCAGTGGCACAGGGCAGGGGGCCTATGGCTACACCTTC
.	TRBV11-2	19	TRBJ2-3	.	CASSLRKGQTGFSTDTQYF	TGTGCCAGCAGCTTAAGGAAAGGCCAAACAGGGTTTAGCACAGATACGCAGTATTTT